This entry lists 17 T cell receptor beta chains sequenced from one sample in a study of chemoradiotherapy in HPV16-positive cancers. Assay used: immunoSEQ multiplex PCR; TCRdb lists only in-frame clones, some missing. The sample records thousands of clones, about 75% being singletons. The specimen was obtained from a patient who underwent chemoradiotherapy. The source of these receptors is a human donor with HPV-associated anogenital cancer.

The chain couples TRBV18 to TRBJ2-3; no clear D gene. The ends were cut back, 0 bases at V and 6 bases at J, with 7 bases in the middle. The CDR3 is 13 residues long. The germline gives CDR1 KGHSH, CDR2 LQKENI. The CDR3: CASSPPTADTQYF. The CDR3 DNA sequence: TGTGCCAGCTCACCACCGACGGCGGATACGCAGTATTTT.

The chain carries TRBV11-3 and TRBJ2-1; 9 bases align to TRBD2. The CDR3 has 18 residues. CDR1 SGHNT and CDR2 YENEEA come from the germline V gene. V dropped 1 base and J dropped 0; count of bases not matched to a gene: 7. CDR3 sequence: CASSLGSGSGGSYNEQFF. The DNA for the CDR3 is TGTGCCAGCAGCTTAGGGTCAGGTAGCGGGGGCTCCTACAATGAGCAGTTCTTC.

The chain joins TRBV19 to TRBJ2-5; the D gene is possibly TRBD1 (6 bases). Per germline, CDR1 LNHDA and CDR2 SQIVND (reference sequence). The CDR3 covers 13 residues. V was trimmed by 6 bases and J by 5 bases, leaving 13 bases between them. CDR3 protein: CASRLTGGETQYF. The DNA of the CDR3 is TGTGCCAGTAGGTTGACAGGTGGGGAGACCCAGTACTTC.

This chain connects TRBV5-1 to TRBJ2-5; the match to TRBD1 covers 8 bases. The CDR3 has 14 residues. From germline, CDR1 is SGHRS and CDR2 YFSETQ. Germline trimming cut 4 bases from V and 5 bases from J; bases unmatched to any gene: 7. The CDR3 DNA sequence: TGCGCCAGCAGCGCACCAGGGGGCGTTGAGACCCAGTACTTC. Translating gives CASSAPGGVETQYF.

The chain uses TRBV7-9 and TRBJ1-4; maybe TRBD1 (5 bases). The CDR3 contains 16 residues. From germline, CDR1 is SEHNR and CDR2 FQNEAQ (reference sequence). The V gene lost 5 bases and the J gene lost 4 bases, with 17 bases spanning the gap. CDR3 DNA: TGTGCCAGCAGCCCGACAGCGGGGGACCTTAATGAAAAACTGTTTTTT. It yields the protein CASSPTAGDLNEKLFF.

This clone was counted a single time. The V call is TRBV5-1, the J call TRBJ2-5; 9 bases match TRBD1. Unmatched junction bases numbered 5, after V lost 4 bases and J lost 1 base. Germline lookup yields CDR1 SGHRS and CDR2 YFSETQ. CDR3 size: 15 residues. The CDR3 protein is CASSTGTGFQETQYF. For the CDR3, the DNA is TGCGCCAGCAGCACCGGGACAGGGTTCCAAGAGACCCAGTACTTC.

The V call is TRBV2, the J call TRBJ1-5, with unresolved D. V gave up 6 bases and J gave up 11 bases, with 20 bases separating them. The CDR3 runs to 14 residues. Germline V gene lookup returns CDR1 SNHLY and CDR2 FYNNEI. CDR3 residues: CASSPGSEWRAQHF. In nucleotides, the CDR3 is TGTGCCAGCAGCCCCGGGAGTGAGTGGCGGGCCCAGCATTTT.

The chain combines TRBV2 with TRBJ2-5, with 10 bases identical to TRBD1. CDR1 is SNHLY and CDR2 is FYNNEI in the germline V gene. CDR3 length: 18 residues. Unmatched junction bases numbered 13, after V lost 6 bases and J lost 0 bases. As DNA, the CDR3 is TGTGCCAGCAGGGACGGGACAGGGGCCGTGGCGAACCAAGAGACCCAGTACTTC. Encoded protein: CASRDGTGAVANQETQYF.

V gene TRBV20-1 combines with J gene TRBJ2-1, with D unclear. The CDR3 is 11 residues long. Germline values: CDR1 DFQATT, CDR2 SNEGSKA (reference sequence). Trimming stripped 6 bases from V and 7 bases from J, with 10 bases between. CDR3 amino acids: CSAELGNEQFF. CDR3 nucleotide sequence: TGCAGTGCGGAATTAGGGAATGAGCAGTTCTTC.

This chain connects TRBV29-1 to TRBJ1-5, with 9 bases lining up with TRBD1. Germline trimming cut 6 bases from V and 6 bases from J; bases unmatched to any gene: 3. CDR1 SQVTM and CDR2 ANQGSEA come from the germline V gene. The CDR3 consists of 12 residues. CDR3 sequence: CSVRQGGQPQHF. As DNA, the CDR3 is TGCAGCGTCCGACAGGGGGGTCAGCCCCAGCATTTT.

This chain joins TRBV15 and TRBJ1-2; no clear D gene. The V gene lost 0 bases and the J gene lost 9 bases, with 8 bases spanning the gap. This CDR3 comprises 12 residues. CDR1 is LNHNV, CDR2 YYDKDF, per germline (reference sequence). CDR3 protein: CATSRDLNRYTF. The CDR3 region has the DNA TGTGCCACCAGCAGAGATCTGAATCGCTACACCTTC.

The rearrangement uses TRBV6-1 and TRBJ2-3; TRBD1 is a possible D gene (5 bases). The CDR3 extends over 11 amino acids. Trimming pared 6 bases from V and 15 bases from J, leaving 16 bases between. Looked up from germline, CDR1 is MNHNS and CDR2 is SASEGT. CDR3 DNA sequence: TGTGCCAGCAGCCCCCCAGGGCGCAGCTATTTT. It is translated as CASSPPGRSYF.

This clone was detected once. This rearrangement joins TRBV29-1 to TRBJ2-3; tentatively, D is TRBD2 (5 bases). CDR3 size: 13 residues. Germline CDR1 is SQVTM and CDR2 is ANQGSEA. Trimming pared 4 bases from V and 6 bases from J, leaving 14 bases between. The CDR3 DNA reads TGCAGCGTTGGAGAAACTAGACTGGATACGCAGTATTTT. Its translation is CSVGETRLDTQYF.

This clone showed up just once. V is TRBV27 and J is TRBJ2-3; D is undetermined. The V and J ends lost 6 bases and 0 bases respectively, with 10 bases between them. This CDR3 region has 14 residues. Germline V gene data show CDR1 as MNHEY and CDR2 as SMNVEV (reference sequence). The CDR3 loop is CASRQSQSTDTQYF. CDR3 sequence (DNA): TGTGCCAGCAGGCAAAGTCAGAGCACAGATACGCAGTATTTT.

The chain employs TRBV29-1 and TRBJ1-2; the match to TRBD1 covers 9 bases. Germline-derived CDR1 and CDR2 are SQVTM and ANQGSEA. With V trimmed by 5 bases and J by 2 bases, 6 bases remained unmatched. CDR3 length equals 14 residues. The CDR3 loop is CSVPQGALNYGYTF. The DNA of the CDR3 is TGCAGCGTTCCACAGGGGGCCCTCAACTATGGCTACACCTTC.

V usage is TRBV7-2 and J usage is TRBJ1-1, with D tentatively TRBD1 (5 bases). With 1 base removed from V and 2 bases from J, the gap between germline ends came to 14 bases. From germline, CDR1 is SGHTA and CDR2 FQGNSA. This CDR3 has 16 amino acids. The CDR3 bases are TGTGCCAGCAGCTTAGTCCCAGGGAATATCAACACTGAAGCTTTCTTT. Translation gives CASSLVPGNINTEAFF.

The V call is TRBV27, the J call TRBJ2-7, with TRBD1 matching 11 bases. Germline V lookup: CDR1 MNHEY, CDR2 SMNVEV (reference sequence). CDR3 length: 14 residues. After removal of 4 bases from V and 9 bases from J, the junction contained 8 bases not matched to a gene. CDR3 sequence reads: CASSSSGTGGRQYF. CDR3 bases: TGTGCCAGCAGTTCGTCCGGGACAGGGGGAAGGCAGTACTTC.